This T cell receptor beta chain derives from a study of human T cells and chemical hapten exposure. Time point meaning: patch test 1, 2 weeks after DPC sensitization. The treatment: therapeutic diphenylcyclopropenone sensitization with weekly scalp DPC. The germline CDR1 and CDR2 sequences are KGHDR and SFDVKD. CDR3 size: 14 residues. V shed 6 bases and J 1 base; nucleotides not matched to a gene: 5. TCRdb used MiXCR to reprocess the RACE reads, holding one entry per CDR3 protein. The table lists about 56,000 distinct CDR3 sequences, about 9.3% of them singletons. This clonotype was seen ten or more times.

This clonotype originated in a middle-aged woman with alopecia areata. Some clones in this sample may be carry-over from other donors' samples. The chain links TRBV24-1 to TRBJ2-7; TRBD2 agrees at 7 bases. The sample in question was whole blood, obtained in connection with sensitization to the hapten diphenylcyclopropenone (DPC). The CDR3 DNA is TGTGCCACCAGTAGCAGCGGGGTGTCCTACGAGCAGTACTTC. Protein product: CATSSSGVSYEQYF.